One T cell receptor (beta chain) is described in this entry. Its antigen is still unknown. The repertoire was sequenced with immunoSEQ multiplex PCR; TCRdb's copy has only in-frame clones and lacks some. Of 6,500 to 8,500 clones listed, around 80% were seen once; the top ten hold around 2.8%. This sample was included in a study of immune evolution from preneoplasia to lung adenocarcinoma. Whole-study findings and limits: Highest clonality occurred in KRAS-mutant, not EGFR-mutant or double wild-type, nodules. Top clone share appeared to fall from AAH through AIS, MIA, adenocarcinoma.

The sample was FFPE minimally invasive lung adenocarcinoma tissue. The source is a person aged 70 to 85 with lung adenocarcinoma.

The CDR3, as DNA: TGTGCCAGCAGCCCTCGCTCGATAGGGACTGAAGCTTTCTTT. Translation: CASSPRSIGTEAFF. The chain links TRBV7-6 to TRBJ1-1; D is undetermined. The CDR3 contains 14 residues. The V end was cut by 5 bases, the J end by 5 bases, with 15 bases between. Germline values: CDR1 SGHVS, CDR2 FNYEAQ.